Listed here are 26 T cell receptor beta chains from one sample, sequenced in a study of low-dose radiotherapy and immunotherapy resistance in tumors. Stated time point: after trial treatment. Treatment here: LDRT plus nivolumab, ipilimumab, low-dose cyclophosphamide and aspirin (RACIN trial). TRAV and TRBV primers primed cDNA for both TCRalpha and TCRbeta. Over approximately 20 PCR cycles, TCRs were amplified from a constant-region primer and V-primer adapter. TCRdb re-derived calls from the reads in MiXCR, one entry per CDR3 protein. The sample gives around 60,000 distinct CDR3 sequences, roughly 23% of which show up once; 5.5% to 8.5% is in the top ten. The sequences come from PBMCs, collected after low-dose radiotherapy plus immunotherapy. The receptors derive from a male donor with prostate cancer.

The chain combines TRBV28 with TRBJ2-1; D may be TRBD2 (5 bases). The V gene's germline CDR1 is MDHEN and CDR2 SYDVKM. The CDR3 covers 14 residues. V gave up 7 bases and J gave up 8 bases, with 18 bases separating them. In DNA, the CDR3 is TGTGCCAGCACCCCTCCACCGAAGAGGGATGAGCAGTTCTTC. Encoded protein: CASTPPPKRDEQFF.

This clonotype turned up a few times. This sequence joins TRBV18 and TRBJ2-6; 8 bases agree with TRBD1. This CDR3 has 18 amino acids. Trimming at V came to 3 bases and at J to 4 bases, leaving 11 bases not matched to a gene. CDR1 and CDR2 (germline): KGHSH, LQKENI. The CDR3 sequence is CASSPPGQVLSGANVLTF. CDR3 DNA sequence: TGTGCCAGCTCACCGCCGGGACAGGTTCTTTCAGGGGCCAACGTCCTGACTTTC. Complete variable domain (other parts from reference TRBV18 and TRBJ2-6): NAGVMQNPRHLVRRRGQEARLRCSPMKGHSHVYWYRQLPEEGLKFMVYLQKENIIDESGMPKERFSAEFPKEGPSILRIQQVVRGDSAAYFCASSPPGQVLSGANVLTFGAGSRLTVL.

At least ten counts were recorded for this clonotype. The chain joins TRBV28 to TRBJ1-1; TRBD1 might be the D (5 bases). Germline V gene data show CDR1 as MDHEN and CDR2 as SYDVKM. V lost 6 bases and J 10 bases, leaving 15 bases between the germline ends. CDR3 size: 12 residues. In nucleotides, the CDR3 is TGTGCCAGCAGCCCCCTCCAGGGTGTAGCTTTCTTT. Protein: CASSPLQGVAFF.

This clonotype was counted ten times or more. The chain couples TRBV6-2 or TRBV6-3 to TRBJ1-2; 8 nucleotides match TRBD1. The CDR3 has 14 amino acids. Trimming cost V 5 bases and J 4 bases; bases outside gene matches: 6. Germline CDR1 MNHEY, CDR2 SVGEGT. CDR3 DNA: TGTGCCAGCAGTACAGGACAGGGTTTCTATGGCTACACCTTC. Encoded protein: CASSTGQGFYGYTF.

This clonotype has ten or more counts. This chain uses TRBV11-2 with TRBJ2-1; D not resolved. Trimming pared 6 bases from V and 8 bases from J, leaving 11 bases between. CDR3 size: 12 residues. The germline CDR1 and CDR2 sequences are SGHAT and FQNNGV. The CDR3, as DNA: TGTGCCAGCAGTCGCGACTCCTATGAGCAGTTCTTC. Translation: CASSRDSYEQFF.

This clonotype was counted ten times or more. The chain couples TRBV21-1 to TRBJ2-2; the tabulated D call, TRBD1, remains unverified against the DNA. TRBV21-1 is labeled a pseudogene. The length of the CDR3 is 17 residues. The CDR3 sequence is CASSKDGRPPGTGELFF. The CDR3 coding sequence is TGTGCCAGCAGCAAAGATGGCAGACCCCCAGGCACCGGGGAGCTGTTTTTT.

Ten or more counts support this clonotype. The CDR3 loop reads CASSPSGISSYNEQFF. CDR3 nucleotide sequence: TGTGCCAGCAGCCCCAGCGGGATTAGCTCCTACAATGAGCAGTTCTTC. V is TRBV7-8 and J is TRBJ2-1; 7 nucleotides align to TRBD2. CDR1 and CDR2 (germline): SGHVS, FQNEAQ. The CDR3 loop spans 16 amino acids. J was trimmed by 0 bases and V by 5 bases; bases with no gene match: 7.

The rearrangement joins TRBV5-5 to TRBJ2-2; the D gene is possibly TRBD1 (6 bases). CDR1 is SGHKS, CDR2 YYEKEE, per germline (reference sequence). The V end was cut by 0 bases, the J end by 6 bases, with 12 bases between. The CDR3 extends over 15 amino acids. CDR3 residues: CASSLAQGSSGELFF. The CDR3 region has the DNA TGTGCCAGCAGCTTGGCCCAGGGGAGCTCCGGGGAGCTGTTTTTT. Full variable domain (rest looked up from reference TRBV5-5 and TRBJ2-2): DAGVTQSPTHLIKTRGQQVTLRCSPISGHKSVSWYQQVLGQGPQFIFQYYEKEERGRGNFPDRFSARQFPNYSSELNVNALLLGDSALYLCASSLAQGSSGELFFGEGSRLTVL.

This clonotype came up many times. The chain joins TRBV5-1 to TRBJ2-2; TRBD2 matches 15 bases. This CDR3 is built from 16 residues. Unmatched junction bases numbered 5, after V lost 4 bases and J lost 7 bases. From germline, CDR1 is SGHRS and CDR2 YFSETQ. CDR3 region: CASSRGLAGGIGELFF. As DNA, the CDR3 is TGCGCCAGCAGCCGGGGACTAGCGGGAGGTATCGGGGAGCTGTTTTTT.

At least ten counts were recorded for this clonotype. This chain uses TRBV7-8 with TRBJ2-1, with TRBD2 matching 8 bases. This CDR3 is 14 amino acids long. The V gene's germline CDR1 is SGHVS and CDR2 FQNEAQ. V lost 3 bases and J lost 12; bases outside the gene matches: 10. The CDR3 spells CASSFRGGSGVQFF. CDR3 nucleotide sequence: TGTGCCAGCAGCTTTCGCGGGGGGAGTGGAGTGCAGTTCTTC.

This clonotype was recorded many times. The J gene is TRBJ2-5, the V gene TRBV10-2; possibly TRBD2 for D (5 bases). Trimming pared 0 bases from V and 1 base from J, leaving 12 bases between. Germline V gene lookup returns CDR1 WSHSY and CDR2 SAAADI. There are 16 residues in the CDR3. The CDR3 DNA reads TGCGCCAGCAGTGAGTCGAGGTCGGGGTTCCAAGAGACCCAGTACTTC. Translated: CASSESRSGFQETQYF.

This clonotype has a count of ten or more. CDR3 amino acids: CASSRTGDADTQYF. The CDR3 nucleotides read TGTGCCAGCAGCCGAACAGGGGACGCAGATACGCAGTATTTT. The chain combines TRBV7-6 with TRBJ2-3; 7 nucleotides line up with TRBD1. Per the germline V gene, CDR1 is SGHVS and CDR2 is FNYEAQ. J gave up 4 bases and V 5 bases, and 6 bases lay outside the gene matches. This CDR3 comprises 14 residues.

This clonotype has a count of ten or more. This rearrangement joins TRBV7-9 to TRBJ1-6; D ambiguous. The germline V gene has CDR1 SEHNR and CDR2 FQNEAQ (reference sequence). Trimming cost V 3 bases and J 5 bases, with 8 bases left between them. This CDR3 has 14 residues. The DNA of the CDR3 is TGTGCCAGCAGCTTCGACATTAATAATTCACCCCTCCACTTT. Its protein product is CASSFDINNSPLHF.

This clonotype has at least ten counts. The CDR3 here is CASSSAGGYEQYF. For the CDR3, the DNA is TGTGCCAGCAGCTCGGCAGGGGGTTACGAGCAGTACTTC. V is TRBV7-3 and J is TRBJ2-7; 7 positions agree with TRBD1. This CDR3 has 13 amino acids. CDR1 and CDR2 (germline): SGHTA, FQGTGA. V lost 4 bases and J lost 4; bases outside the gene matches: 4.

This clonotype was seen at least ten times. This chain connects TRBV19 to TRBJ2-3, with D unresolved. V lost 1 base and J 2 bases, leaving 7 bases between the germline ends. Germline-derived CDR1 and CDR2 are LNHDA and SQIVND (reference sequence). The CDR3 sequence is 14 residues long. The CDR3 is CASSIGRTTDTQYF. CDR3 DNA sequence: TGTGCCAGTAGTATAGGGCGGACCACAGATACGCAGTATTTT. Full variable domain (outside the CDR3, taken from reference TRBV19 and TRBJ2-3): DGGITQSPKYLFRKEGQNVTLSCEQNLNHDAMYWYRQDPGQGLRLIYYSQIVNDFQKGDIAEGYSVSREKKESFPLTVTSAQKNPTAFYLCASSIGRTTDTQYFGPGTRLTVL.

About this clonotype: This likely stems from a read error, as it lies one base from a far larger clone. V usage is TRBV27 and J usage is TRBJ2-1; D is ambiguous. Trimming left V 5 bases short and J 5 bases short, with 22 bases between. The CDR3 extends over 17 amino acids. CDR1 and CDR2 from the germline V gene are MNHEY and SMNVEV (reference sequence). CDR3 loop: CASSPTEIGFNNNEQFF. The DNA of the CDR3 is TGTGCCAGCAGTCCCACAGAGATTGGGTTCAACAACAATGAGCAGTTCTTC.

This clonotype appeared many times. The chain couples TRBV19 to TRBJ1-5; the match to TRBD1 covers 7 bases. After removal of 4 bases from V and 6 bases from J, the junction contained 15 bases not matched to a gene. The CDR3 consists of 17 residues. From germline, CDR1 is LNHDA and CDR2 SQIVND (reference sequence). The CDR3 nucleotides are TGTGCCAGTAGTACATTCCCCCGGGACAGAGGTGCTCAGCCCCAGCATTTT. This gives the protein CASSTFPRDRGAQPQHF. The whole variable domain, remainder taken from reference TRBV19 and TRBJ1-5, is DGGITQSPKYLFRKEGQNVTLSCEQNLNHDAMYWYRQDPGQGLRLIYYSQIVNDFQKGDIAEGYSVSREKKESFPLTVTSAQKNPTAFYLCASSTFPRDRGAQPQHFGDGTRLSIL.

The table lists this clonotype with many counts. CDR3 sequence (DNA): TGCGCCAGCAGCATAGGGGGCGGTTCAGATACGCAGTATTTT. Translating it yields CASSIGGGSDTQYF. The V call is TRBV5-1, the J call TRBJ2-3; 7 nucleotides match TRBD1. V gave up 4 bases and J gave up 4 bases; unmatched junction bases: 6. CDR1 and CDR2 from the germline V gene are SGHRS and YFSETQ. The CDR3 extends over 14 amino acids.

The chain carries TRBV4-2 and TRBJ2-3; D is perhaps TRBD1 or TRBD2 (5 bases each). CDR1 and CDR2 from the germline V gene are LGHNA and YNFKEQ. Trimming took 3 bases from V and 4 from J, leaving 14 bases between them. The CDR3 has 15 residues. The CDR3 spells CASSQTGPDADTQYF. The CDR3 DNA reads as TGTGCCAGCAGCCAGACGGGACCAGACGCAGATACGCAGTATTTT.

At least ten counts were recorded for this clonotype. This sequence joins TRBV5-1 and TRBJ1-1; 9 positions agree with TRBD1. The J segment lost 1 base and the V segment lost 0 bases, leaving 1 base of the junction unmatched. CDR1 is SGHRS, CDR2 YFSETQ, per germline. CDR3 length: 15 residues. The CDR3 DNA sequence: TGCGCCAGCAGCTTGGGGGACAGGGAGAACACTGAAGCTTTCTTT. Its protein is CASSLGDRENTEAFF.

Ten or more counts support this clonotype. The chain combines TRBV20-1 with TRBJ1-5; tentatively, D is TRBD1 (5 bases). V was shortened by 3 bases and J by 5 bases, with 8 bases between the two germline ends. Germline V gene sequence: CDR1 DFQATT, CDR2 SNEGSKA (reference sequence). This CDR3 is built from 12 residues. As DNA, the CDR3 is TGCAGTGCTAGTGGGGGTTATCAGCCCCAGCATTTT. As protein: CSASGGYQPQHF.

Ten or more counts support this clonotype. The chain recombines TRBV7-2 with TRBJ2-3; TRBD2 aligns across 7 bases. Germline trimming cut 5 bases from V and 3 bases from J; bases unmatched to any gene: 14. Germline V gives CDR1 SGHTA, CDR2 FQGNSA. The CDR3 extends over 17 amino acids. The CDR3 DNA reads TGTGCCAGCAGCCCAAGCTTAGCGGGTTCGGGGACAGATACGCAGTATTTT. It translates to CASSPSLAGSGTDTQYF. Filled out from reference TRBV7-2 and TRBJ2-3, the complete variable domain reads GAGVSQSPSNKVTEKGKDVELRCDPISGHTALYWYRQSLGQGLEFLIYFQGNSAPDKSGLPSDRFSAERTGGSVSTLTIQRTQQEDSAVYLCASSPSLAGSGTDTQYFGPGTRLTVL.

This clonotype was recorded at least ten times. This rearrangement joins TRBV28 to TRBJ1-2; 9 positions match TRBD1. This CDR3 contains 15 residues. Trimming at V came to 7 bases and at J to 4 bases, leaving 10 bases not matched to a gene. The germline V gene has CDR1 MDHEN and CDR2 SYDVKM. This CDR3 is CASTSGQGSFYGYTF. CDR3 in DNA: TGTGCCAGCACTTCCGGACAGGGGTCATTCTATGGCTACACCTTC.

This clonotype was counted many times. The V call is TRBV5-4, the J call TRBJ2-3, with 10 bases matching TRBD2. Trimming cost V 3 bases and J 1 base; bases outside gene matches: 2. This CDR3 has 15 amino acids. Per the germline V gene, CDR1 is SGHNT and CDR2 is YYREEE (reference sequence). CDR3 in DNA: TGTGCCAGCAGCTCCGGGACTAGCGGCACAGATACGCAGTATTTT. It yields the protein CASSSGTSGTDTQYF.

This clonotype was recorded many times. The CDR3 here is CATSRRAGIPYEQYF. The CDR3, as DNA: TGTGCCACCAGCAGACGGGCAGGGATTCCCTACGAGCAGTACTTC. The chain employs TRBV15 and TRBJ2-7, with a tentative D call TRBD1 (5 bases). Germline V gene data show CDR1 as LNHNV and CDR2 as YYDKDF (reference sequence). V was clipped by 2 bases and J by 2 bases, with 13 bases between them. This CDR3 is 15 amino acids long.

The count of this clonotype is one. One base separates it from a far larger clone, so it is likely a read error. This chain joins TRBV15 and TRBJ2-1, with D uncertain. This CDR3 region has 14 residues. Germline V lookup: CDR1 LNHNV, CDR2 YYDKDF (reference sequence). V lost 1 base to trimming and J lost 10 bases, with 14 bases between them. CDR3 DNA: TGTGCCACCAGCAGAGGTGGCGTTTCGTACGAGCAGTTCTTC. It codes for CATSRGGVSYEQFF.